This TCR beta chain was observed in a study of T cells in localized non-small cell lung cancer (dated by TCRdb to about 2020). As for the study more broadly: Comparing tumors with uninvolved tumor-adjacent lungs, the study looked at the T cell repertoires of hundreds of patients with early-stage NSCLC. The cohort comprised approximately 240 treatment-naïve NSCLC patients with resected, localized lung tumors. NSCLC patients had a mean age of roughly 66 years, and approximately 140 were male and over 85 female. The research as a whole found: Multi-region tumor sequencing was not performed, so intratumor heterogeneity could not be excluded. Since the design was exploratory, TCR variables were selected using unadjusted p-values with no false-discovery rate correction. A median of about 53 of the top 100 tumor clones were detected in paired uninvolved adjacent lung, and approximately 28 of these tumor clones were also found among the top 100 clones of the paired uninvolved adjacent lung. Longer overall survival was associated with higher blood T cell density, whereas shorter survival was associated with higher adjacent-lung clonality. Uninvolved tumor-adjacent lung showed the highest T cell clonality, higher than tumor, which suggests more focused antigenic responses in the uninvolved tumor-adjacent lung.

At diagnosis, peripheral blood, uninvolved tumor-adjacent lung and tumor were collected and were preserved as a mix of fresh-frozen and FFPE material. For TCR repertoire profiling, blood samples were analyzed in the form of peripheral blood mononuclear cells. A remark on this clone: Its specific antigen is unknown. Base qualities are not recorded, but no much larger clone differs from it by a single base.

The immunoSEQ Assay was used to sequence TCR beta CDR3 regions from DNA. In the paper's pipeline: To compute T cell density, TCR beta template counts were normalized to usable DNA, which was estimated by amplifying housekeeping genes. Richness was estimated with the preseqR package, extrapolating to 400,000 templates for PBMC samples and 120,000 templates for tissue samples. Clonality was defined as one minus Pielou's evenness. Tissue-enriched TCRs were identified through differential abundance testing performed on productive amino-acid clonotypes, with a minimum total count of 5 and an alpha of 0.1. The Jaccard Index and the Morisita Overlap Index were used to measure repertoire overlap between compartments. GLIPH clustered TCR beta CDR3s with public tetramer-defined viral CDR3s; viral motifs required at least three viral sequences plus V-gene enrichment. TCRdb took this table from immuneACCESS and kept in-frame rearrangements with V and J called. Such tables lack part of the clones; where checked against another copy, unresolved V genes explain under half of the gap, and the rest is unexplained. V and J calls and clone size come straight from that table; D and trimming were deduced from the DNA. The sample table holds 13,000 or so clones, of which roughly 87% were seen once. The ten largest clones take up approximately 2.9% of the sample.

This clonotype was sampled from a man aged 35 to 70 with stage III lung adenocarcinoma. The sample here was peripheral blood mononuclear cells, taken before any cancer treatment.

The CDR3 protein sequence reads: CASSTGTEQYF. The DNA sequence is as follows: TGTGCCAGCAGCACCGGGACAGAGCAGTACTTC. The chain is made from TRBV6-9 and TRBJ2-7; the D gene is perhaps TRBD1, on 6 matching bases. A distance of 10 bases separates the germline ends of V and J, which lose 6 bases and 7 bases respectively. Spanning cysteine to phenylalanine, the CDR3 consists of 11 amino acids. The kept DNA is CDR3 alone, 33 bases in frame from the first base. CDR1 and CDR2 are read off the germline V gene as MNHGY and SVAAGI.